A selection of T cell receptor beta chains follows, all from one sample in a study of blood T cell repertoires in COVID-19. The data were produced by immunoSEQ multiplex PCR, yet TCRdb's version contains in-frame clones alone and is incomplete. The sample shows 360,000 or so clones, over 85% of them seen only once. The sample was PBMCs or T cells enriched from blood (not recorded which). The receptor source for this set is a woman in her twenties or thirties who had recovered from COVID-19. Both conserved end residues are part of each CDR3.

J,V,CDR3
TRBJ1-2,TRBV12-3/TRBV12-4,CASSLGPGYGYTF
TRBJ2-1,TRBV27,CASSLRLAGGVSYNEQFF
TRBJ2-4,TRBV19,CASRKQGDVAKNIQYF
TRBJ1-3,TRBV5-1,CASSLTDRAKMFGNTIYF
TRBJ1-1,TRBV13,CASSTRVGGTEAFF
TRBJ1-1,TRBV7-2,CASSPLQGWYTEAFF
TRBJ2-7,TRBV7-3,CASSSGGPPYEQYF
TRBJ1-1,TRBV6-4,CASSDSPENTEAFF
TRBJ2-2,TRBV4-2,CASSQAQGNTGELFF
TRBJ1-5,TRBV7-2,CASSSSGREQPQHF
TRBJ2-1,TRBV10-1,CASGGGTALNEQFF
TRBJ1-1,TRBV28,CASIGHLNTEAFF
TRBJ1-1,TRBV28,CASRTGGFLNTEAFF
TRBJ2-7,TRBV28,CASKVTSGSDEQYF
TRBJ1-6,TRBV28,CASSPGTGGSPLHF
TRBJ2-1,TRBV11-2,CASSPTPEGGYNEQFF
TRBJ1-1,TRBV7-2,CASSFGQGAVGRHEAFF
TRBJ2-5,TRBV5-1,CASSLAGSGRASETQYF
TRBJ1-6,TRBV4-1,CASSQDLGQVYSPLHF
TRBJ1-4,TRBV7-9,CASSPTGEVGEKLFF
TRBJ1-5,TRBV27,CATGQVNQPQHF
TRBJ1-6,TRBV6-5,CASSYSPRAISPLHF
TRBJ2-5,TRBV6-5,CASSSHRGGKETQYF
TRBJ1-3,TRBV9,CASSGQRNTIYF
TRBJ1-2,TRBV6-8,CASRNRDRGNYGYTF
TRBJ2-5,TRBV7-8,CASSKREQETQYF
TRBJ1-3,TRBV6-1,CASSYEGSGNTIYF
TRBJ2-7,TRBV20-1,CSASLRQGYEQYF
TRBJ1-2,TRBV7-9,CASSLKTGLGGYTF
TRBJ1-1,TRBV9,CASSVVFRGRTEAFF
TRBJ2-1,TRBV30,CAWSAGTGIDNEQFF
TRBJ2-6,TRBV9,CASSGGTSGTGANVLTF
TRBJ2-1,TRBV5-4,CASSRGLETYNEQFF
TRBJ1-6,TRBV5-4,CATTPNRGNSPLHF
TRBJ2-3,TRBV19,CASSMGGTQYF
TRBJ1-6,TRBV27,CASSLAGTGISPLHF
TRBJ1-1,TRBV6-5,CASSLQGLPVTEAFF
TRBJ2-3,TRBV5-6,CASSPVAGRTDTQYF
TRBJ1-1,TRBV21-1,CASSNEGDSLNTEAFF
TRBJ2-3,TRBV4-2,CASSQVTGGGVSTDTQYF
TRBJ1-3,TRBV5-1,CASSLASGSGNTIYF
TRBJ2-1,TRBV5-8,CASSLGLAETNEQFF
TRBJ1-2,TRBV11-3,CASSLVRRGYGYTF
TRBJ2-1,TRBV27,CASSQSSYNEQFF
TRBJ2-1,TRBV7-9,CASSSGLAGGWEQFF
TRBJ1-6,TRBV7-2,CASSSSHTVNSPLHF
TRBJ1-6,TRBV5-1,CASSSEGTGVYNSPLHF
TRBJ1-1,TRBV11-2,CASSQSGRGNTEAFF
TRBJ2-3,TRBV19,CASSIGWSSWPTDTQYF
TRBJ2-5,TRBV7-3,CASSRDSGETQYF